This T cell receptor (beta chain) was sequenced during a study of Ad26.COV2.S vaccination and SARS-CoV-2 variants. Using immunoSEQ multiplex PCR, the repertoire was profiled, and TCRdb retains in-frame clones only, with some absent. The data hold around 270,000 clones, with approximately 88% observed a single time. This clone was observed a handful of times. Sample treatment: over 15 received Ad26.COV2.S at low or high dose, single or two shots; roughly 5 received placebo; per-sample allocation not given. The samples were gathered on day 63 after the first injection of vaccine or placebo. Trimming took 3 bases from V and 6 from J; bases not matched to a gene: 5. Germline-derived CDR1 and CDR2 are MNHNS and SASEGT. The CDR3 spans 15 residues.

The sample consisted of peripheral blood, taken in a trial of Ad26.COV2.S vaccine versus placebo. The rearrangement joins TRBV6-1 to TRBJ2-3, with 11 bases matching TRBD2. The receptor's source is a person aged 18 to 59 who received the Ad26.COV2.S COVID-19 vaccine or a placebo. The CDR3 nucleotides read TGTGCCAGCAGTGACAAACTAGCGGGGGTGGATACGCAGTATTTT. Translation gives CASSDKLAGVDTQYF.